These T cell receptor beta chains were read from a single sample in a study of cytomegalovirus exposure and HLA in healthy donors. Profiling relied on immunoSEQ multiplex PCR, and the TCRdb table lists in-frame clones only, not all of them. The sample contains 110,000 or so clones, approximately 8.6% of which appear only once. The sample taken for sequencing was PBMCs. These receptors all come from a woman aged 40 to 50 in good health and CMV-seropositive. The CDR3 runs from the conserved cysteine through the conserved F or W. The D gene is left open where the match is weak. The size field is filled for only some rows; it gives once, few, many or a size class.

j_gene	d_gene	abundance	v_gene	CDR3aa	CDR3nt
TRBJ1-4	-	few	TRBV7-2	CASSLDHQAATNEKLFF	TGTGCCAGCAGCTTAGATCACCAGGCCGCAACTAATGAAAAACTGTTTTTT
TRBJ1-1	TRBD1	few	TRBV5-4	CASTQGAWDTEAFF	TGTGCCAGCACCCAGGGGGCCTGGGACACTGAAGCTTTCTTT
TRBJ1-1	-	-	TRBV9	CASSPPGFNTEAFF	TGTGCCAGCAGCCCCCCAGGGTTCAACACTGAAGCTTTCTTT
TRBJ2-1	TRBD1	few	TRBV5-8	CASSHRDRASFF	TGTGCCAGCAGCCATAGGGACAGGGCATCGTTCTTC
TRBJ2-5	-	few	TRBV6-6	CASSASSRGKETQYF	TGTGCCAGCAGTGCCTCTAGCCGGGGAAAAGAGACCCAGTACTTC
TRBJ2-1	-	few	TRBV2	CASRDPRDMGPNEQFF	TGTGCCAGCAGAGATCCCCGGGACATGGGGCCCAATGAGCAGTTCTTC
TRBJ2-1	TRBD2	-	TRBV10-1	CASSRTSGGANEQFF	TGCGCCAGCAGTCGGACTAGCGGGGGGGCCAATGAGCAGTTCTTC
TRBJ2-7	-	few	TRBV7-7	CASSLGPSYEQYF	TGTGCCAGCAGCTTAGGTCCCTCCTACGAGCAGTACTTC
TRBJ2-2	-	few	TRBV28	CASRGGTVVTGELFF	TGTGCCAGCAGAGGAGGGACAGTAGTCACCGGGGAGCTGTTTTTT
TRBJ1-1	-	few	TRBV10-3	CAIRGPNTEAFF	TGTGCCATCAGGGGCCCGAACACTGAAGCTTTCTTT
TRBJ1-2	-	-	TRBV19	CASSTSRRGTYGYTF	TGTGCCAGTAGTACCTCCCGACGGGGGACCTATGGCTACACCTTC
TRBJ2-7	TRBD2	-	TRBV7-9	CASSPRVGTSLHEQYF	TGTGCCAGCAGCCCTAGGGTTGGGACTAGCTTACACGAGCAGTACTTC
TRBJ2-5	TRBD2	-	TRBV19	CASSMGTTPRETQYF	TGTGCCAGTAGTATGGGGACTACCCCAAGAGAGACCCAGTACTTC
TRBJ1-5	TRBD1	few	TRBV6-1	CASNLDRGLQPQHF	TGTGCCAGCAACCTGGACAGGGGGCTTCAGCCCCAGCATTTT
TRBJ2-5	TRBD2	few	TRBV27	CASSSRVAGGVETQYF	TGTGCCAGCAGTTCCCGAGTGGCGGGGGGAGTGGAGACCCAGTACTTC
TRBJ2-1	TRBD1	few	TRBV19	CASRPLDRGAEFF	TGTGCCAGTAGACCCCTTGACAGGGGAGCGGAGTTCTTC
TRBJ1-2	TRBD1	-	TRBV29-1	CSVPLRGLYGYTF	TGCAGCGTTCCTCTTAGGGGGCTCTATGGCTACACCTTC
TRBJ1-5	TRBD1	few	TRBV5-1	CASRLGTGNQPQHF	TGCGCCAGCAGACTTGGGACAGGCAATCAGCCCCAGCATTTT
TRBJ1-4	-	-	TRBV25-1	CASSTGLFSGEKLFF	TGTGCCAGCAGTACCGGGCTCTTCTCAGGGGAAAAACTGTTTTTT
TRBJ1-1	TRBD1	-	TRBV10-2	CASSEGRGEGNTEAFF	TGCGCCAGCAGTGAGGGCAGGGGGGAAGGGAACACTGAAGCTTTCTTT
TRBJ1-3	-	-	TRBV11-3	CASSLRGGSGNTIYF	TGTGCCAGCAGCTTGAGAGGGGGCTCTGGAAACACCATATATTTT
TRBJ2-1	-	-	TRBV6-1	CASSPEAQTTMFF	TGTGCCAGCAGTCCCGAGGCCCAAACGACGATGTTCTTC
TRBJ1-4	TRBD1	-	TRBV18	CASSPSGGTNEKLFF	TGTGCCAGCTCACCCTCAGGGGGCACTAATGAAAAACTGTTTTTT
TRBJ1-1	-	few	TRBV28	CASSRGPRGTEAFF	TGTGCCAGCTCCAGGGGACCCCGAGGAACTGAAGCTTTCTTT
TRBJ2-7	-	-	TRBV19	CASSTTYEQYF	TGTGCCAGTAGTACTACCTACGAGCAGTACTTC
TRBJ1-4	TRBD1	few	TRBV7-9	CASSLAPGQALTKWEKLFF	TGTGCCAGCAGCTTAGCCCCGGGACAGGCCCTTACCAAATGGGAAAAACTGTTTTTT
TRBJ1-1	-	-	TRBV7-9	CASSLEGFRGAFF	TGTGCCAGCAGCTTAGAGGGGTTTAGGGGAGCTTTCTTT
TRBJ1-2	-	few	TRBV4-1	CASSQDKGRGYGYTF	TGCGCCAGCAGCCAAGATAAGGGCAGGGGCTATGGCTACACCTTC
TRBJ1-4	-	few	TRBV5-1	CASSLANSLRGEKLFF	TGCGCCAGCAGCTTGGCAAATAGTTTACGGGGAGAAAAACTGTTTTTT
TRBJ1-1	TRBD1	few	TRBV2	CASLTGGSTEAFF	TGTGCCAGTCTGACAGGGGGGAGCACTGAAGCTTTCTTT
TRBJ1-5	-	few	TRBV18	CASSPGLSTNNQPQHF	TGTGCCAGCTCACCAGGTCTTTCAACTAACAATCAGCCCCAGCATTTT
TRBJ1-5	TRBD1	few	TRBV5-1	CASTPGTGLNQPQHF	TGCGCCAGCACCCCGGGGACAGGCCTAAATCAGCCCCAGCATTTT
TRBJ2-5	-	-	TRBV5-1	CASSTGTPQETQYF	TGCGCCAGCAGCACCGGGACACCCCAAGAGACCCAGTACTTC
TRBJ2-3	-	few	TRBV6-5	CASSLRGSTDTQYF	TGTGCCAGCAGTCTCCGGGGATCAACAGATACGCAGTATTTT
TRBJ2-7	TRBD1	-	TRBV18	CASSADRGSYEQYF	TGTGCCAGCTCAGCGGACAGGGGCTCCTACGAGCAGTACTTC
TRBJ1-2	-	-	TRBV7-8	CASSLAVGQLYGYTF	TGTGCCAGCAGCTTAGCGGTTGGACAGCTCTATGGCTACACCTTC
TRBJ2-1	-	few	TRBV13	CASSFPGSNEQFF	TGTGCCAGCAGCTTCCCGGGTTCGAATGAGCAGTTCTTC
TRBJ1-1	TRBD1	few	TRBV19	CASSINRGRRTEAFF	TGTGCCAGTAGTATCAACAGGGGGCGAAGAACTGAAGCTTTCTTT
TRBJ2-1	-	-	TRBV12-2	CASHLSGRAGVPYNEQFF	TGTGCAAGTCACCTTAGTGGGCGGGCGGGGGTGCCCTACAATGAGCAGTTCTTC
TRBJ2-5	TRBD2	-	TRBV10-2	CASSELVAGVVGTQYF	TGCGCCAGCAGTGAGTTGGTAGCGGGGGTCGTGGGGACCCAGTACTTC
TRBJ2-3	-	few	TRBV7-7	CASSLGGQSTDTQYF	TGTGCCAGCAGCTTAGGGGGGCAGAGCACAGATACGCAGTATTTT
TRBJ2-3	-	few	TRBV29-1	CSVEFRRSDTQYF	TGCAGCGTTGAATTCCGGAGGTCAGATACGCAGTATTTT
TRBJ2-5	-	few	TRBV4-2	CASSQGGAQQETQYF	TGTGCCAGCAGCCAAGGCGGGGCGCAACAAGAGACCCAGTACTTC
TRBJ1-4	-	few	TRBV28	CASSLEGGNEKLFF	TGTGCCAGCAGTTTAGAGGGGGGGAATGAAAAACTGTTTTTT
TRBJ1-5	-	few	TRBV5-1	CASSQGLGQPQHF	TGCGCCAGCAGCCAGGGTTTGGGTCAGCCCCAGCATTTT
TRBJ1-4	-	-	TRBV5-6	CASSYSGKAGEKLFF	TGTGCCAGCAGCTATTCCGGGAAAGCGGGTGAAAAACTGTTTTTT
TRBJ1-5	-	few	TRBV4-2	CASSQEVQNQPQHF	TGTGCCAGCAGCCAAGAGGTTCAGAATCAGCCCCAGCATTTT
TRBJ2-1	TRBD1	few	TRBV5-1	CASSLDPGGNYFTNEQFF	TGCGCCAGCAGCTTGGATCCAGGGGGCAACTACTTCACCAATGAGCAGTTCTTC
TRBJ2-5	-	few	TRBV2	CAGGEGETQYF	TGTGCAGGGGGGGAGGGAGAGACCCAGTACTTC
TRBJ2-5	-	few	TRBV18	CASSPGSQETQYF	TGTGCCAGCTCACCGGGCAGCCAAGAGACCCAGTACTTC